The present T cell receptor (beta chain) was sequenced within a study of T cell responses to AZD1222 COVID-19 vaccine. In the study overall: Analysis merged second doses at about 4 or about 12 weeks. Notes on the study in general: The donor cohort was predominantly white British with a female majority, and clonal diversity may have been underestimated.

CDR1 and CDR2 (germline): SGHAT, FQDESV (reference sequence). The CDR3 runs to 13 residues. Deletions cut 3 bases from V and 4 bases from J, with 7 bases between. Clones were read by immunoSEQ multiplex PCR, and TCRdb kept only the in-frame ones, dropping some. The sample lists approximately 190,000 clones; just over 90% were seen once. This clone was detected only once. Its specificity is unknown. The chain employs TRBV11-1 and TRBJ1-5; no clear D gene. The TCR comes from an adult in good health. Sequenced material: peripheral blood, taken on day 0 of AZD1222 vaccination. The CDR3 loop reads CASSFDQNQPQHF. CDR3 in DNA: TGTGCCAGCAGCTTCGATCAGAATCAGCCCCAGCATTTT.